A selection of T cell receptor beta chains follows, all from one sample in a study of regulatory T cells in long-lasting Graves disease. Each CDR3 protein is one row after TCRdb ran MiXCR on the multiplex PCR reads. The data contain 450,000 to 650,000 distinct CDR3 sequences, roughly 16% of them singletons. The data were also submitted as part of a second study, on T cells in Graves' hyperthyroidism and ophthalmopathy.

The sequences come from peripheral blood mononuclear cells (PBMCs), collected at new diagnosis, from a patient treated with antithyroid drugs. The receptors were sampled from a middle-aged woman with Graves disease. CDR3s include the opening cysteine and the closing phenylalanine or tryptophan. D genes are given only for firm matches. Only some rows state a clone size, as once, few, many or a class for expanded clones.

TRBD1	TRBV6-1	.	TRBJ2-7	TGTGCCAGCAGTGAAGAAGGGACAGGGGTCTCCTACGAGCAGTACTTC	CASSEEGTGVSYEQYF
.	TRBV7-6	.	TRBJ2-5	TGTGCCAGCCGGAGGGGGCCCATGGAGACCCAGTACTTC	CASRRGPMETQYF
.	TRBV20-1	.	TRBJ2-3	TGCAGTGCCCCAGGGGCCACAGATACGCAGTATTTT	CSAPGATDTQYF
.	TRBV28	many	TRBJ1-1	TGTGCCAGCAGTTTCCTCAGTCTTAACACTGAAGCTTTCTTT	CASSFLSLNTEAFF
.	TRBV20-1	few	TRBJ1-4	TGCAGTGCGCCGACAACAGCTAATGAAAAACTGTTTTTT	CSAPTTANEKLFF
.	TRBV4-1	few	TRBJ2-3	TGTGCCAGCAGCCAAGATCGGGGCAGGGTCACAGATACGCAGTATTTT	CASSQDRGRVTDTQYF
TRBD2	TRBV5-1	.	TRBJ2-5	TGCGCCAGCAGCCTAATTTCGGGGACTAGCTCCCCCGGGCCCCAGTACTTC	CASSLISGTSSPGPQYF
.	TRBV20-1	many	TRBJ1-2	TGCAGTGCTAGGGGGTCGACAAGTTATGGCTACACCTTC	CSARGSTSYGYTF
TRBD1	TRBV24-1	many	TRBJ1-2	TGTGCCACCAGTGATTTTATTCACGACCGGGACAGAGACCTTAACTATGGCTACACCTTC	CATSDFIHDRDRDLNYGYTF
.	TRBV28	many	TRBJ2-1	TGTGCCAGCAGTCCGCCCCACAGAACCGGGAATGAGCAGTTCTTC	CASSPPHRTGNEQFF
TRBD1	TRBV11-3	.	TRBJ2-2	TGTGCCAGCGGGCCCCGGGACAGGGAGAACACCGGGGAGCTGTTTTTT	CASGPRDRENTGELFF
.	TRBV19	few	TRBJ2-2	TGTGCCGTGGAGATTAACACCGGGGAGCTGTTTTTT	CAVEINTGELFF
.	TRBV6-1	many	TRBJ1-4	TGTGCCAGCAGGGGAACTAATGAAAAACTGTTTTTT	CASRGTNEKLFF
.	TRBV11-3	many	TRBJ2-1	TGTGCCAGCAGCCCAGGGGTCAATGAGCAGTTCTTC	CASSPGVNEQFF
TRBD2	TRBV20-1	.	TRBJ2-3	TGCAGTGCTAGTCCCATAGCGGGGGGGACGCAGTATTTT	CSASPIAGGTQYF
TRBD2	TRBV5-1	few	TRBJ2-1	TGCGCCAGCAGACGGACTAGCGGGGACCTCAATGAGCAGTTCTTC	CASRRTSGDLNEQFF
TRBD1	TRBV19	.	TRBJ1-5	TGTGCCAGTAGTTTCCCTCGACAGGGCGGCAATCAGCCCCAGCATTTT	CASSFPRQGGNQPQHF
.	TRBV4-1	few	TRBJ1-1	TGCGCCAGCAGCCAATTGGCGGACGCCACTGAAGCTTTCTTT	CASSQLADATEAFF
.	TRBV10-3	many	TRBJ1-1	TGTGCCACCCGGACAGAAGCGAACACTGAAGCTTTCTTT	CATRTEANTEAFF
.	TRBV12-3/TRBV12-4	many	TRBJ1-2	TGTGCCAGCAGTTTAGATCCGGACTATGGCTACACCTTC	CASSLDPDYGYTF
.	TRBV18	.	TRBJ1-1	TGTGCCAGCTCACCAGGGATCGGTGGGAACACTGAAGCTTTCTTT	CASSPGIGGNTEAFF
.	TRBV12-3/TRBV12-4	few	TRBJ2-7	TGTGCCAGCAGCCCCTCCGCAGGTACCTACGAGCAGTACTTC	CASSPSAGTYEQYF
TRBD2	TRBV5-1	few	TRBJ2-3	TGTGCCAGCAGCCAATCAGCGGGGGGCCGCACAGATACGCAGTATTTT	CASSQSAGGRTDTQYF
.	TRBV7-2	few	TRBJ1-6	TGTGCCAGCAGCTTACTATGGGGCCAAACGCCCCTCCACTTT	CASSLLWGQTPLHF
.	TRBV12-3/TRBV12-4	many	TRBJ2-1	TGTGCCAGCAGTTCGCCGGAACCCCTCTACAATGAGCAGTTCTTC	CASSSPEPLYNEQFF
.	TRBV24-1	.	TRBJ2-2	TGTGCCACCAGAGTTTATGGGGCGTGGGCCGGGGAGCTGTTTTTT	CATRVYGAWAGELFF
TRBD1	TRBV2	many	TRBJ2-1	TGTGCCAGCAGCGTTGGGACAGGGGCTAGGGAGCAGTTCTTC	CASSVGTGAREQFF
.	TRBV12-3/TRBV12-4	many	TRBJ2-1	TGTGCCAGCAGTCTAGCGCGGGGGCGGGCGCTCTACAATGAGCAGTTCTTC	CASSLARGRALYNEQFF
.	TRBV5-1	.	TRBJ1-2	TGCGCCAGCAGCCTCGGATTGGGACAAAACTATGGCTACACCTTC	CASSLGLGQNYGYTF
.	TRBV11-1	many	TRBJ1-1	TGTGCCAGCAGACCAAATTTCGGACGGGACACTGAAGCTTTCTTT	CASRPNFGRDTEAFF
.	TRBV10-3	many	TRBJ2-5	TGTGCCATCAGTGAGTCGGAGGAGACCCAGTACTTC	CAISESEETQYF
.	TRBV5-4	.	TRBJ1-2	TGTGCCAGCAGCTTGGACCAGGGAGTTTATGGCTACACCTTC	CASSLDQGVYGYTF
.	TRBV7-2	few	TRBJ1-3	TGTGCCAGCAGCGGATGGGGGTTCTCTGGAAACACCATATATTTT	CASSGWGFSGNTIYF
.	TRBV5-4	many	TRBJ1-1	TGTGCCAGCAGCTTGGTAAGCGGCCCGAACACTGAAGCTTTCTTT	CASSLVSGPNTEAFF
TRBD2	TRBV20-1	many	TRBJ2-1	TGCAGTGCCTGGGGTGTAGCGGGATACAATGAGCAGTTCTTC	CSAWGVAGYNEQFF
.	TRBV19	many	TRBJ1-1	TGTGCCAGTAGTATGGGACAATTCATGAACACTGAAGCTTTCTTT	CASSMGQFMNTEAFF
TRBD1	TRBV20-1	few	TRBJ1-3	TGCAGTGCTAGTGGGACAGTCTCTGGAAACACCATATATTTT	CSASGTVSGNTIYF
.	TRBV6-1	many	TRBJ1-2	TGTGCCAGCACCTACACAGGGTATGACTACACCTTC	CASTYTGYDYTF
TRBD1	TRBV19	.	TRBJ1-6	TGTGCCAGTAGTATAGGATGGCAGGGGGGCTCACCCCTCCACTTT	CASSIGWQGGSPLHF
.	TRBV12-3/TRBV12-4	few	TRBJ1-6	TGTGCCAGCAGTCGCCTGGACGAATCACCCCTCCACTTT	CASSRLDESPLHF
.	TRBV2	.	TRBJ1-3	TGTGCCAGCATGGGAAACACCATATATTTT	CASMGNTIYF